The source of this T cell receptor beta chain is a study of blood T cell repertoires in COVID-19. In the study overall: Collection of acute and convalescent COVID-19 samples took place in the United States, Italy and Spain.

This clone was seen just once. Trimming cost V 11 bases and J 4 bases, with 21 bases left between them. Germline loops: CDR1 MNHEY, CDR2 SVGAGI. The CDR3 has 15 amino acids. Generated by immunoSEQ multiplex PCR, the TCRdb table keeps only in-frame clones and is missing some. In the table there are under 100,000 clones, 70% to 90% of which are singletons. The chain carries TRBV6-5 and TRBJ1-3; D gene unclear. Sequencing used peripheral blood. The clonotype originates from a human donor in a cohort sampled during active COVID-19. The CDR3 bases are TGTGCCTCATCGGGTAGACCCATCAAGGGAAACACCATATATTTT. It translates to CASSGRPIKGNTIYF.